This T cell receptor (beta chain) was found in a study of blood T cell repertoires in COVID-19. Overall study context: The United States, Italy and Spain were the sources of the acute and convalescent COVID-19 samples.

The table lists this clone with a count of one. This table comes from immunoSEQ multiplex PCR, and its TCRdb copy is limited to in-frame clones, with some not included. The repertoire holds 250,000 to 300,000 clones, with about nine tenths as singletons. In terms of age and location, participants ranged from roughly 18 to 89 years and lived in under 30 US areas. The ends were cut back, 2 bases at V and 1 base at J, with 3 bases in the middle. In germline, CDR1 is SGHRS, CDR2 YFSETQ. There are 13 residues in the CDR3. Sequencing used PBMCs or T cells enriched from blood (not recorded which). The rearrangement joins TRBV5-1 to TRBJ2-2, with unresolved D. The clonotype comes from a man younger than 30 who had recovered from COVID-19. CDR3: CASSFRNTGELFF. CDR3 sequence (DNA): TGCGCCAGCAGCTTCAGGAACACCGGGGAGCTGTTTTTT.